This T cell receptor (beta chain) is from a study of cytomegalovirus exposure and HLA in healthy donors. Study findings and constraints: In an earlier analysis, productive rearrangement rates for most beta V segments clustered near 87% or 30%. Only CMV serostatus was available as immune exposure information.

The CDR3 spans 14 residues. Germline CDR1 MNHNS, CDR2 SASEGT. The V end was cut by 6 bases, the J end by 2 bases, with 13 bases between. PCR primers comprised 60 Vbeta and 13 Jbeta primers. Assay: immunoSEQ multiplex PCR; the TCRdb copy retains only in-frame clones and omits some. Here the sample spans 160,000 or so clones, 86% being singletons. As regards this clone: The antigen remains unidentified.

The rearrangement uses TRBV6-1 and TRBJ1-1, with D tentatively TRBD1 (6 bases). The receptor's source is a woman between 18 and 30 years old in good health and CMV-seronegative. The specimen sequenced was PBMCs. The CDR3 region has the DNA TGTGCCAGCAGCCACCGCAGGGGTAACACTGAAGCTTTCTTT. The encoded protein is CASSHRRGNTEAFF.